Following are 30 T cell receptor beta chains from one sample sequenced in a study of cytomegalovirus exposure and HLA in healthy donors. PCR was performed using 60 Vbeta and 13 Jbeta primers. Clones were read by immunoSEQ multiplex PCR, and TCRdb kept only the in-frame ones, dropping some. The sample has approximately 110,000 clones, 79% seen once; the top ten hold around 3%. The source material was PBMCs. The receptors here all came from a woman aged 40 to 55 in good health and CMV-seronegative.

This clone was seen once. This rearrangement joins TRBV7-6 to TRBJ2-1; 12 bases fit TRBD1. In germline, CDR1 is SGHVS, CDR2 FNYEAQ. The CDR3 length is 15 residues. V gave up 3 bases and J gave up 9 bases; unmatched junction bases: 6. The CDR3 region has the DNA TGTGCCAGCAGCTTTATAGGGACAGGGGGCGGTGAGCAGTTCTTC. Amino acid sequence: CASSFIGTGGGEQFF.

The V call is TRBV7-2, the J call TRBJ2-3, with TRBD2 matching over 12 bases. Trimming at V came to 5 bases and at J to 3 bases, leaving 3 bases not matched to a gene. CDR1 and CDR2 (germline): SGHTA, FQGNSA. The CDR3 length is 15 residues. CDR3 region: CASSPTSGSTDTQYF. The CDR3 bases are TGTGCCAGCAGCCCGACTAGCGGGAGTACAGATACGCAGTATTTT.

This rearrangement joins TRBV6-1 to TRBJ1-3; possible D gene TRBD1, 5 bases. The CDR3 sequence is 15 residues long. Germline assignment: CDR1 MNHNS and CDR2 SASEGT. The V end was cut by 4 bases, the J end by 2 bases, with 12 bases between. The CDR3: CASSAQGTAGNTIYF. The CDR3 bases are TGTGCCAGCAGTGCTCAGGGTACGGCTGGAAACACCATATATTTT.

Turning to this clone: One end of the junction does not line up with germline, which may come from a read error. The J gene is TRBJ2-7, the V gene TRBV7-9; D unresolved. The germline V gene has CDR1 SEHNR and CDR2 FQNEAQ (reference sequence). The CDR3 is 12 amino acids. The CDR3 here is CSSSLGAYEQYF. CDR3 nucleotides: TGTTCCAGCAGCTTGGGCGCGTACGAGCAGTACTTC.

The V and J genes are TRBV6-6 and TRBJ2-5; 8 positions match TRBD1. The length of the CDR3 is 15 residues. The J segment lost 4 bases and the V segment lost 5 bases, leaving 9 bases of the junction unmatched. The germline V gene encodes CDR1 MNHNY and CDR2 SVGAGI (reference sequence). CDR3 bases: TGTGCCAGCAGTAAACCGACAGGGGATGTAGAGACCCAGTACTTC. Amino acid sequence: CASSKPTGDVETQYF.

The genes are TRBV7-6 and TRBJ2-2; D gene uncertain. The CDR3 consists of 16 residues. In germline, CDR1 is SGHVS, CDR2 FNYEAQ. Trimming took 1 base from V and 4 from J, leaving 13 bases between them. The CDR3 DNA reads TGTGCCAGCAGCTTAGTTGGCAGGCCTCCCACCGGGGAGCTGTTTTTT. Protein product: CASSLVGRPPTGELFF.

The chain joins TRBV28 to TRBJ1-3; no firm D call. The V end was cut by 1 base, the J end by 4 bases, with 5 bases between. Germline values: CDR1 MDHEN, CDR2 SYDVKM. The CDR3 is 13 residues long. The CDR3 region is CASSLSPGNTIYF. The CDR3 nucleotides are TGTGCCAGCAGTTTATCCCCGGGAAACACCATATATTTT.

The rearrangement joins TRBV2 to TRBJ1-4; D is undetermined. Trimming shortened V by 4 bases and J by 4 bases, and 13 bases separated the two germline ends. Germline V CDR1 and CDR2: SNHLY, FYNNEI. The CDR3 runs 15 residues. CDR3 bases: TGTGCCAGCAGTGTCGGAGGCGACGGTAATGAAAAACTGTTTTTT. Encoded protein: CASSVGGDGNEKLFF.

This chain uses TRBV7-2 with TRBJ2-3, with a tentative D call TRBD2 (5 bases). Between the trimmed V and J ends, which lost 3 bases and 8 bases, there was a span of 12 bases. Germline V lookup: CDR1 SGHTA, CDR2 FQGNSA. The CDR3 extends over 13 amino acids. CDR3 coding DNA: TGTGCCAGCAGCTTGGAGAGACTAAGTACGCAGTATTTT. Its protein product is CASSLERLSTQYF.

This clone was counted between two and nine times. V usage is TRBV6-1 and J usage is TRBJ2-5; the match to TRBD2 covers 7 bases. Per the germline V gene, CDR1 is MNHNS and CDR2 is SASEGT. V shed 3 bases and J 5 bases; nucleotides not matched to a gene: 12. The CDR3 is 16 residues long. CDR3 region: CASSDVDRGVIETQYF. As DNA, the CDR3 is TGTGCCAGCAGTGACGTCGATCGGGGGGTCATTGAGACCCAGTACTTC.

V and J are TRBV27 and TRBJ1-6, with 11 nucleotides matching TRBD1. The CDR3 covers 15 residues. Germline V gene data show CDR1 as MNHEY and CDR2 as SMNVEV (reference sequence). After removal of 7 bases from V and 8 bases from J, the junction contained 7 bases not matched to a gene. The chain's CDR3 is CASTQDRGHDSPLHF. CDR3 DNA sequence: TGTGCCAGCACCCAGGACAGGGGGCACGATTCACCCCTCCACTTT.

The chain links TRBV19 to TRBJ1-1; D possibly corresponds to TRBD1 (6 bases). The V end lost 9 bases, the J end lost 2 bases, and 10 bases lay between the germline ends. The CDR3 runs to 12 residues. CDR1 and CDR2 from the germline V gene are LNHDA and SQIVND (reference sequence). The chain's CDR3 is CASRDINTEAFF. Written as DNA, the CDR3 is TGTGCCAGCCGGGACATAAACACTGAAGCTTTCTTT.

The genes are TRBV7-2 and TRBJ2-7; 9 bases map to TRBD1. From germline, CDR1 is SGHTA and CDR2 FQGNSA. V dropped 0 bases and J dropped 3; count of bases not matched to a gene: 3. CDR3 length: 15 residues. CDR3 loop: CASSLAHRGLYEQYF. CDR3 nucleotides: TGTGCCAGCAGCTTAGCCCACAGGGGGCTCTACGAGCAGTACTTC.

This chain uses TRBV5-1 with TRBJ2-6; TRBD2 is a possible D gene (5 bases). Germline CDR1 is SGHRS and CDR2 is YFSETQ. The CDR3 loop spans 15 amino acids. The V end lost 5 bases, the J end lost 2 bases, and 11 bases lay between the germline ends. CDR3 DNA: TGCGCCAGCAGGACTGAGGGTCCTGGGGCCAACGTCCTGACTTTC. Translating gives CASRTEGPGANVLTF.

The genes are TRBV11-3 and TRBJ2-3; TRBD2 matches 9 bases. J lost 2 bases, V lost 4 bases, and 7 bases had no gene match. CDR1 and CDR2 from the germline V gene are SGHNT and YENEEA. The CDR3 length is 16 residues. CDR3 DNA sequence: TGTGCCAGCAGCTCTCTAGCGGGGAGACACACAGATACGCAGTATTTT. It translates to CASSSLAGRHTDTQYF.

This chain links TRBV18 with TRBJ2-1; a possible D gene is TRBD2 (5 bases). Trimming took 2 bases from V and 5 from J, leaving 10 bases between them. Germline V gene lookup returns CDR1 KGHSH and CDR2 LQKENI. CDR3 length equals 14 residues. The CDR3 DNA reads TGTGCCAGCTCACCAGAGGGTTATGACAATGAGCAGTTCTTC. Its translation: CASSPEGYDNEQFF.

This clone was observed a few times. The gene calls are TRBV27 and TRBJ1-2, with 9 bases that match TRBD1. The CDR3 has 15 amino acids. J was trimmed by 6 bases and V by 6 bases; bases with no gene match: 11. Germline assignment: CDR1 MNHEY and CDR2 SMNVEV (reference sequence). In DNA form, the CDR3 reads TGTGCCAGCAGCCCCTCCGGGACAGGGCTTGATGGCTACACCTTC. It encodes CASSPSGTGLDGYTF.

This clone was recorded only once. V gene TRBV4-1 combines with J gene TRBJ1-2; D is ambiguous. The CDR3 sequence is 15 residues long. V gave up 2 bases and J gave up 3 bases, with 13 bases separating them. Germline CDR1 MGHRA, CDR2 YSYEKL. In nucleotides, the CDR3 is TGCGCCAGCAGCCAACCCCCAGGCGGGTACTATGGCTACACCTTC. Translation: CASSQPPGGYYGYTF.

This sequence joins TRBV9 and TRBJ2-1; TRBD2 agrees at 10 bases. Per the germline V gene, CDR1 is SGDLS and CDR2 is YYNGEE. The ends lost 2 bases at V and 4 bases at J; junction bases unmatched: 9. The CDR3 is 17 residues long. CDR3 loop: CASSVDPSGGGYNEQFF. The CDR3 DNA follows: TGTGCCAGCAGCGTCGACCCGAGCGGGGGGGGTTACAATGAGCAGTTCTTC.

The genes are TRBV7-9 and TRBJ1-1; D is unresolved. CDR1 is SEHNR and CDR2 is FQNEAQ in the germline V gene (reference sequence). This CDR3 spans 15 amino acids. V lost 5 bases, J lost 4 bases, and 17 bases lay in between. Written as DNA, the CDR3 is TGTGCCAGCAGCCCTCAAGGAGGTTCGGGCACTGAAGCTTTCTTT. Translation: CASSPQGGSGTEAFF.

This clone was recorded only once. V is TRBV19 and J is TRBJ1-6; a weak D match, TRBD1 (5 bases). Germline V gives CDR1 LNHDA, CDR2 SQIVND (reference sequence). The CDR3 consists of 14 residues. V dropped 5 bases and J dropped 3 bases, with 8 bases sitting between them. CDR3 sequence: CASSRDSYNSPLHF. CDR3 DNA: TGTGCCAGTAGTCGCGACAGCTATAATTCACCCCTCCACTTT. The variable domain in full, with the rest retrieved from reference TRBV19 and TRBJ1-6, is DGGITQSPKYLFRKEGQNVTLSCEQNLNHDAMYWYRQDPGQGLRLIYYSQIVNDFQKGDIAEGYSVSREKKESFPLTVTSAQKNPTAFYLCASSRDSYNSPLHFGNGTRLTVT.

The J gene is TRBJ2-5, the V gene TRBV10-3; TRBD2 might be the D (6 bases). V was cut by 0 bases and J by 3 bases, with 20 bases left in between. The CDR3 is 18 residues long. The germline gives CDR1 ENHRY, CDR2 SYGVKD. CDR3 sequence (DNA): TGTGCCATCAGTGAGTCGCGGGGTAGTGTAGAGGTTAAAGAGACCCAGTACTTC. This sequence encodes CAISESRGSVEVKETQYF.

J is TRBJ1-1 and V is TRBV5-7, with 7 bases aligning to TRBD1. TRBV5-7 has ORF status, its function being uncertain. CDR3 length: 16 residues. The DNA of the CDR3 is TGTGCGGCAGCTTCTGGGACAGTCGGGGCATACACTGAAGCTTTCTTT. Translated: CAAASGTVGAYTEAFF.

CDR3 region: CAWREAGISSNTEAFF. DNA for the CDR3: TGTGCCTGGAGAGAAGCGGGGATCTCCTCGAACACTGAAGCTTTCTTT. The chain couples TRBV30 to TRBJ1-1; D unresolved. V was pared by 3 bases and J by 1 base, with 18 bases between. The CDR3 extends over 16 amino acids. Germline V gives CDR1 GTSNPN, CDR2 SVGIG (reference sequence).

V and J are TRBV7-9 and TRBJ1-4; 9 nucleotides align to TRBD1. CDR3 length equals 14 residues. V lost 7 bases, J lost 8 bases, and 8 bases stayed unmatched. From germline, CDR1 is SEHNR and CDR2 FQNEAQ (reference sequence). CDR3 coding DNA: TGTGCCAGCACCGTTAGGACAGGGGAAGAAAAACTGTTTTTT. Protein product: CASTVRTGEEKLFF.

This clone turned up a few times. The V and J genes are TRBV28 and TRBJ2-5, with 12 bases aligning to TRBD2. Looked up from germline, CDR1 is MDHEN and CDR2 is SYDVKM. With V trimmed by 5 bases and J by 4 bases, 5 bases remained unmatched. This CDR3 region has 15 residues. The CDR3 loop is CASSLETSGRETQYF. As DNA, the CDR3 is TGTGCCAGCAGTCTAGAGACTAGCGGGAGAGAGACCCAGTACTTC.

This clone was recorded only once. The chain carries TRBV10-1 and TRBJ2-3, with D unclear. V lost 0 bases and J lost 6, with 7 bases in between. The CDR3 is made up of 13 amino acids. CDR1 and CDR2 (germline): WNHNN, SYGVQD (reference sequence). CDR3 loop: CASSESRLDTQYF. CDR3 DNA sequence: TGCGCCAGCAGTGAGTCCCGTTTGGATACGCAGTATTTT.

This chain links TRBV27 with TRBJ2-7, with D uncertain. V lost 4 bases and J 0 bases, leaving 10 bases between the germline ends. Germline V CDR1 and CDR2: MNHEY, SMNVEV (reference sequence). The CDR3 loop spans 14 amino acids. Here the CDR3 reads CASSSSSFSYEQYF. The CDR3 bases are TGTGCCAGCAGTTCGAGTTCTTTCTCCTACGAGCAGTACTTC.

With regard to this clone: At one boundary the junction diverges from the germline segment, which might be a read error. The same CDR3 also results from other DNA sequences found in this sample. This chain uses TRBV30 with TRBJ1-1, with unresolved D. The germline gives CDR1 GTSNPN, CDR2 SVGIG (reference sequence). The CDR3 consists of 13 residues. DNA for the CDR3: TGCGCCTGGAGTGTCTTGAGCGACACTGAAGCTTTCTTT. As protein: CAWSVLSDTEAFF.

CDR3 loop: CASSLVFNRMNTEAFF. CDR3 DNA sequence: TGTGCCAGCAGCTTAGTCTTTAACAGGATGAACACTGAAGCTTTCTTT. The genes are TRBV7-8 and TRBJ1-1, with D possibly matching TRBD1 (5 bases). Germline assignment: CDR1 SGHVS and CDR2 FQNEAQ. Trimming removed 1 base from V and 0 bases from J, with 12 bases in between. This CDR3 is built from 16 residues.